This T cell receptor beta chain emerged from a study of blood T cell repertoires in COVID-19. Original processing methods: Using reference gene primer amplification, nucleated cell counts were estimated. Data came from immunoSEQ multiplex PCR; TCRdb stores just in-frame clones and leaves some out. The V and J calls and clone size are taken from that table; D and trimming were inferred from the DNA. The sample lists a few hundred thousand clones, roughly 83% occurring once. This CDR3 contains 15 residues. Trimming stripped 11 bases from V and 2 bases from J, with 19 bases between. Germline V gene sequence: CDR1 ENHRY, CDR2 SYGVKD.

The receptor was isolated from an elderly man with acute or convalescent COVID-19. This chain uses TRBV10-3 with TRBJ1-3; D is unclear. The sequencing sample was made of peripheral blood. The chain's CDR3 is CAVTDDPGAGNTIYF. In DNA, the CDR3 is TGTGCCGTCACAGACGACCCAGGCGCTGGAAACACCATATATTTT.